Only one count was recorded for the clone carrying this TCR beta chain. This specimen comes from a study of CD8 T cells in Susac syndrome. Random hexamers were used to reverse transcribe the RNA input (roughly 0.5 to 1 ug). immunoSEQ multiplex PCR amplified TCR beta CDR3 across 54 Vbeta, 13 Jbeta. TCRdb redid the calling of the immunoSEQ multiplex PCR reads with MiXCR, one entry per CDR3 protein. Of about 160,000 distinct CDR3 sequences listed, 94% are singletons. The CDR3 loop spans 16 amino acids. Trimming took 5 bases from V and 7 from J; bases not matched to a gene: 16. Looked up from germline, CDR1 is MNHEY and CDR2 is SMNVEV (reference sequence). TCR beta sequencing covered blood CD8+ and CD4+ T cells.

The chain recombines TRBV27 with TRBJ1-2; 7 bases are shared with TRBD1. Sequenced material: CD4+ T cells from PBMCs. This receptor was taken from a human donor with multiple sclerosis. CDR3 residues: CASSPDRVYGLGGYTF. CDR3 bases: TGTGCCAGCAGTCCCGACAGGGTTTATGGTTTGGGTGGCTACACCTTC.